This TCR beta chain was captured by sequencing in a study of human T cells and chemical hapten exposure. Overall study: The sensitizing agent was 2% DPC, placed on approximately 2 cm by approximately 2 cm of upper inner arm skin.

TCRdb re-derived calls from the RACE reads in MiXCR, one entry per CDR3 protein. The profile shows under 45,000 distinct CDR3 sequences, over 9% of them singletons. There are 15 residues in the CDR3. The V end was cut by 6 bases, the J end by 0 bases, with 13 bases between. The germline V gene has CDR1 SNHLY and CDR2 FYNNEI. Time point meaning: pre-sensitization, week 0. The treatment: therapeutic diphenylcyclopropenone sensitization with weekly scalp DPC. The total RNA was obtained from whole blood that was not fractionated. The rearrangement uses TRBV2 and TRBJ2-3, with D possibly matching TRBD2 (5 bases). This TCR came from a man in his fifties with alopecia areata. Some clones in this sample may be carry-over from other donors' samples. The material was whole blood, obtained in connection with sensitization to the hapten diphenylcyclopropenone (DPC). The CDR3, as DNA: TGTGCCAGCAGGAGGGAAGGGCAGAGCACAGATACGCAGTATTTT. It codes for CASRREGQSTDTQYF.